One and the same sample provided the 18 T cell receptor beta chains below, sequenced in a study of cytomegalovirus exposure and HLA in healthy donors. It was with 60 Vbeta and 13 Jbeta primers that the PCR ran. The protocol was immunoSEQ multiplex PCR, while the TCRdb copy is restricted to in-frame clones and leaves out a portion. The sample carries about 130,000 clones, 65% to 70% recorded once. Specimen: PBMCs. The receptor set was obtained from a human donor in good health.

The chain is built from TRBV5-1 and TRBJ2-3; TRBD1 agrees at 8 bases. CDR3 length equals 16 residues. Trimming took 2 bases from V and 1 from J; bases not matched to a gene: 6. Germline values: CDR1 SGHRS, CDR2 YFSETQ. In nucleotides, the CDR3 is TGCGCCAGCAGCTTTAAAGGGACAGGTCGCACAGATACGCAGTATTTT. Translation: CASSFKGTGRTDTQYF.

The gene calls are TRBV9 and TRBJ2-5, with 9 bases lining up with TRBD1. Trimming took 3 bases from V and 5 from J; bases not matched to a gene: 8. Germline V gives CDR1 SGDLS, CDR2 YYNGEE. The CDR3 runs to 15 residues. In DNA form, the CDR3 reads TGTGCCAGCAGCGGGGGGACAGGGCTCGCGGAGACCCAGTACTTC. Translating gives CASSGGTGLAETQYF.

In regard to this clone: The same CDR3 arises from other DNA sequences in this sample as well. The DNA of the CDR3 is TGTGCCAGCTCACCCGGGACAGAAACCTACGAGCAGTACTTC. Translation gives CASSPGTETYEQYF. The chain joins TRBV18 to TRBJ2-7, with 7 bases fitting TRBD1. This CDR3 is built from 14 residues. Per germline, CDR1 KGHSH and CDR2 LQKENI. Germline trimming cut 3 bases from V and 2 bases from J; bases unmatched to any gene: 4.

This rearrangement joins TRBV25-1 to TRBJ1-4, with D possibly matching TRBD1 (5 bases). The V gene lost 10 bases and the J gene lost 5 bases, with 17 bases spanning the gap. The CDR3 length is 14 residues. Per the germline V gene, CDR1 is MGHDK and CDR2 is SYGVNS. DNA of the CDR3: TGTGCCACCTCAGTGGGGGGATCGAATGAAAAACTGTTTTTT. The encoded protein is CATSVGGSNEKLFF.

The chain couples TRBV2 to TRBJ1-2; maybe TRBD1 (6 bases). The ends were cut back, 4 bases at V and 2 bases at J, with 8 bases in the middle. This CDR3 has 13 residues. Germline CDR1 is SNHLY and CDR2 is FYNNEI. DNA for the CDR3: TGTGCCAGCAGTGCGGACAGCAACTATGGCTACACCTTC. It encodes CASSADSNYGYTF.

The rearrangement joins TRBV7-8 to TRBJ2-7; D gene ambiguous. Germline V gene lookup returns CDR1 SGHVS and CDR2 FQNEAQ. V lost 1 base and J 2 bases, leaving 9 bases between the germline ends. The CDR3 totals 14 residues. The DNA for the CDR3 is TGTGCCAGCAGCTTAGGGCGGATACCCTACGAGCAGTACTTC. Its protein product is CASSLGRIPYEQYF.

This clone was observed a few times. The chain carries TRBV5-1 and TRBJ2-7; TRBD2 is a possible D gene (5 bases). The V end lost 0 bases, the J end lost 5 bases, and 15 bases lay between the germline ends. The CDR3 extends over 15 amino acids. From germline, CDR1 is SGHRS and CDR2 YFSETQ. The CDR3, as DNA: TGCGCCAGCAGCTTGGAGCTCCAAGGGAGAAACGAGCAGTACTTC. It codes for CASSLELQGRNEQYF.

This sequence joins TRBV5-6 and TRBJ2-7, with a weak D call TRBD1 (6 bases). The germline V and J ends were trimmed by 0 bases and 12 bases, with 13 bases remaining between them. The germline V gene has CDR1 SGHDT and CDR2 YYEEEE. The CDR3 covers 12 residues. CDR3: CASSLAGTTRYF. CDR3 nucleotides: TGTGCCAGCAGCTTGGCCGGGACAACGAGGTACTTC.

The CDR3 nucleotides read TGTGCCAGCAGCCTGGACGGACTCACAGATACGCAGTATTTT. It encodes CASSLDGLTDTQYF. This rearrangement joins TRBV14 to TRBJ2-3; weak D call: TRBD2 (5 bases). The CDR3 covers 14 residues. Germline V gene sequence: CDR1 SGHDN, CDR2 FVKESK. Trimming stripped 4 bases from V and 2 bases from J, with 10 bases between.

The V and J genes are TRBV18 and TRBJ2-5; the match to TRBD1 covers 9 bases. The last part of the DNA fits TRBJ2-7 better; the J call may be wrong. Per the germline V gene, CDR1 is KGHSH and CDR2 is LQKENI. The CDR3 runs to 16 residues. CDR3 sequence (DNA): TGTGCCAGCTCAGGGGGCTGGGACAGGGCAACTTACGAGCAGTACTTC. As protein: CASSGGWDRATYEQYF.

The chain couples TRBV6-5 to TRBJ2-7; maybe TRBD2 (5 bases). V was pared by 2 bases and J by 6 bases, with 14 bases between. The length of the CDR3 is 14 residues. Germline V gene data show CDR1 as MNHEY and CDR2 as SVGAGI. The CDR3 region has the DNA TGTGCCAGCAGTTACGGAGGTAGCGTGACCGAGCAGTACTTC. Translation: CASSYGGSVTEQYF.

This clone was observed a single time. The V and J genes are TRBV28 and TRBJ2-2; 7 nucleotides agree with TRBD1. V lost 3 bases and J lost 3; bases outside the gene matches: 13. Germline CDR1 is MDHEN and CDR2 is SYDVKM. There are 18 residues in the CDR3. The CDR3 DNA is TGTGCCAGCAGTTTCAAGGTTGACAGGGCCCTCCACACCGGGGAGCTGTTTTTT. Amino acids: CASSFKVDRALHTGELFF. The complete variable domain, with remaining parts taken from reference TRBV28 and TRBJ2-2, reads DVKVTQSSRYLVKRTGEKVFLECVQDMDHENMFWYRQDPGLGLRLIYFSYDVKMKEKGDIPEGYSVSREKKERFSLILESASTNQTSMYLCASSFKVDRALHTGELFFGEGSRLTVL.

The CDR3 nucleotides are TGCGCCAGCAGCGAGGACTTTAGCTCCTACAATGAGCAGTTCTTC. Amino acids: CASSEDFSSYNEQFF. The rearrangement uses TRBV10-2 and TRBJ2-1, with D perhaps TRBD2 (5 bases). The CDR3 loop spans 15 amino acids. Trimming removed 6 bases at V and 0 bases at J, with 12 bases between. Germline V gene data show CDR1 as WSHSY and CDR2 as SAAADI.

The rearrangement uses TRBV4-2 and TRBJ2-1, with 9 bases identical to TRBD2. The CDR3 extends over 17 amino acids. CDR1 and CDR2 from the germline V gene are LGHNA and YNFKEQ. J was trimmed by 7 bases and V by 0 bases; bases with no gene match: 10. CDR3: CASSQDRRREGWNEQFF. CDR3 in DNA: TGTGCCAGCAGCCAAGATCGGAGGCGGGAGGGCTGGAATGAGCAGTTCTTC.

The chain has TRBV5-1 and TRBJ1-2, with a possible D match to TRBD1 (6 bases). This CDR3 region has 15 residues. The germline V gene has CDR1 SGHRS and CDR2 YFSETQ. Deletions cut 4 bases from V and 0 bases from J, with 13 bases between. CDR3 DNA: TGCGCCAGCAGCAGGGACACTACATCTAACTATGGCTACACCTTC. It is translated as CASSRDTTSNYGYTF.

This sequence joins TRBV5-1 and TRBJ1-3; D is possibly TRBD1 (6 bases). The CDR3 covers 16 residues. CDR1 is SGHRS and CDR2 is YFSETQ in the germline V gene. V lost 4 bases and J lost 0, with 14 bases in between. CDR3 nucleotide sequence: TGCGCCAGCAGCCGGGACACCCTAAACTCTGGAAACACCATATATTTT. It is translated as CASSRDTLNSGNTIYF.

This clone was seen a few times. The CDR3 nucleotides read TGCAGCGTTGGGGGGCCGGGTAGTTCCTACGAGCAGTACTTC. It codes for CSVGGPGSSYEQYF. The V call is TRBV29-1, the J call TRBJ2-7; D possibly corresponds to TRBD1 (6 bases). The V gene's germline CDR1 is SQVTM and CDR2 ANQGSEA. Trimming shortened V by 4 bases and J by 1 base, and 14 bases separated the two germline ends. The CDR3 length is 14 residues.

This clone has a handful of counts. The J gene is TRBJ2-5, the V gene TRBV5-6; 9 bases are shared with TRBD2. V trimming: 4 bases; J trimming: 4 bases; junction bases outside the gene matches: 8. Germline assignment: CDR1 SGHDT and CDR2 YYEEEE. The CDR3 has 15 amino acids. CDR3 sequence reads: CASSLALAGAETQYF. In DNA, the CDR3 is TGTGCCAGCAGCCTCGCTTTAGCGGGAGCAGAGACCCAGTACTTC.